This T cell receptor (beta chain) was recorded in a study of cytomegalovirus exposure and HLA in healthy donors. For the study at large: Assignment to the Caucasian-associated ancestry cluster applied to approximately 79% of the approximately 420 genotyped donors.

Whole-study results and caveats: In a later analysis, TCR association rates varied by HLA locus: DRB1 most, HLA-C fewest.

About this clone itself: Its antigen remains unidentified.

60 Vbeta and 13 Jbeta primers were used in PCR. TCRdb's copy holds only in-frame clones and misses some; the assay was immunoSEQ multiplex PCR. Among 170,000 or so clones listed, around nine tenths were seen once. Healthy bone marrow donors made up the cohort. V was cut by 0 bases and J by 5 bases, with 11 bases left in between. The germline V gene has CDR1 SEHNR and CDR2 FQNEAQ (reference sequence). The CDR3 covers 15 residues. This TCR derives from a woman under 30 in good health and CMV-seronegative. The chain recombines TRBV7-9 with TRBJ2-1, with D possibly TRBD1 on 5 matching bases. Sequencing was done on a sample of PBMCs. For the CDR3, the DNA is TGTGCCAGCAGCTTAGCGCAGGGCAGGAACAATGAGCAGTTCTTC. Protein sequence: CASSLAQGRNNEQFF.